This T cell receptor (beta chain) comes out of a study of blood T cell repertoires in COVID-19. Study overall: Sources were T cells, B-cell-depleted T cells, or PBMCs; the material itself was cDNA or gDNA.

With V trimmed by 2 bases and J by 2 bases, 8 bases remained unmatched. There are 16 residues in the CDR3. Germline loops: CDR1 SGDLS, CDR2 YYNGEE. Libraries were prepared by immunoSEQ multiplex PCR; TCRdb keeps only in-frame clonotypes and omits some of them. The sample shows about 73,000 clones, 75% to 90% of them seen only once. This TCR derives from a man older than 75 with active or convalescent COVID-19. V is TRBV9 and J is TRBJ2-7; 9 bases match TRBD2. Sequencing was carried out using peripheral blood. The CDR3 loop reads CASSVTSGRPPYEQYF. CDR3 bases: TGTGCCAGCAGCGTCACAAGCGGGAGGCCCCCCTACGAGCAGTACTTC.